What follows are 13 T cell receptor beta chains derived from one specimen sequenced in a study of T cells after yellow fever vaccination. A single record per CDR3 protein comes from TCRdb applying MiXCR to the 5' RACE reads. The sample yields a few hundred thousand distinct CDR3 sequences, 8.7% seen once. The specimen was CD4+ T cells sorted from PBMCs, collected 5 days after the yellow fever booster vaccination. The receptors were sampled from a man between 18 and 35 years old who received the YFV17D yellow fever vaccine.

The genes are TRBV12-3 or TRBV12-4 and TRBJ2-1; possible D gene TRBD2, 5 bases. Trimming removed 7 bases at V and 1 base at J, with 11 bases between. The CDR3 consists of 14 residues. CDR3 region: CASKISGSYNEQFF. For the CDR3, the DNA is TGTGCCAGCAAGATATCGGGGTCCTACAATGAGCAGTTCTTC.

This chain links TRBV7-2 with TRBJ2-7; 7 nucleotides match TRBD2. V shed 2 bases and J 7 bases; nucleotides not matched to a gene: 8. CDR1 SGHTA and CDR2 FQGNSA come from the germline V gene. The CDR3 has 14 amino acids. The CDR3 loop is CASSLRRGGGEQYV. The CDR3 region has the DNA TGTGCCAGCAGCTTAAGACGCGGGGGAGGTGAGCAGTACGTC.

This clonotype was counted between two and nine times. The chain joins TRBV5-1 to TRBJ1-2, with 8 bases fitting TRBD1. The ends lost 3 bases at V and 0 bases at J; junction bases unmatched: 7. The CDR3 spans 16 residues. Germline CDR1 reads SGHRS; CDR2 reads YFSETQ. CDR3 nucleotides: TGCGCCAGCAGCTCCCAGTTGGGACAGGCTAACTATGGCTACACCTTC. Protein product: CASSSQLGQANYGYTF.

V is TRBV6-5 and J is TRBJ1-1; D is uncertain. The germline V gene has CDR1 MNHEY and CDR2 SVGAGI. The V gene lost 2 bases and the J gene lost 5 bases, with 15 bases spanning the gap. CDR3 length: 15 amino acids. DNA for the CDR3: TGTGCCAGCAGTTACCCCAGCTCGGGGAGGACTGAAGCTTTCTTT. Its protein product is CASSYPSSGRTEAFF.

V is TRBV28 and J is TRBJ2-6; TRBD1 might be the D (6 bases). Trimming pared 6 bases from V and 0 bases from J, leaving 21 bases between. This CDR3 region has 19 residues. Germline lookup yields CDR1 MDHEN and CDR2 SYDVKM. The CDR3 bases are TGTGCCAGCAGAAGGGGCGACAGGCCTTTCCTCTCTGGGGCCAACGTCCTGACTTTC. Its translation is CASRRGDRPFLSGANVLTF.

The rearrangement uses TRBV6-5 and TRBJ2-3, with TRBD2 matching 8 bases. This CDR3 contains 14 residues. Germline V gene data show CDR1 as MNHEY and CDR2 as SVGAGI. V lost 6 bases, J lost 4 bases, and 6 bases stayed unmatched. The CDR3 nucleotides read TGTGCCAGCAGACCCGGGACTAGTCCAGATACGCAGTATTTT. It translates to CASRPGTSPDTQYF.

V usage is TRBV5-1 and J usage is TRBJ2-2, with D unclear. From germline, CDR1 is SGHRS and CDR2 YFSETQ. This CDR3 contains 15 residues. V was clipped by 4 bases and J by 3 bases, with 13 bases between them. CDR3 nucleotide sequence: TGCGCCAGCAGCCCTATGGGCAGATACACCGGGGAGCTGTTTTTT. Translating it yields CASSPMGRYTGELFF.

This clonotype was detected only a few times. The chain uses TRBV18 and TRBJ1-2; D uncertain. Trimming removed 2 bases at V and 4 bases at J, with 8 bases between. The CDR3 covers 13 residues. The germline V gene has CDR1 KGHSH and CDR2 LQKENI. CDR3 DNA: TGTGCCAGCTCACCAGGGGTCCCCTATGGCTACACCTTC. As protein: CASSPGVPYGYTF.

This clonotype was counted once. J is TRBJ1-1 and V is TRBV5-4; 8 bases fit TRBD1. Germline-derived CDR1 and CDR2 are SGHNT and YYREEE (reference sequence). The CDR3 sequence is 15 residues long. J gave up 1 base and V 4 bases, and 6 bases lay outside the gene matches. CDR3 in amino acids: CASSPGGARNTEAFF. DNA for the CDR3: TGTGCCAGCAGCCCAGGGGGCGCGAGGAACACTGAAGCTTTCTTT. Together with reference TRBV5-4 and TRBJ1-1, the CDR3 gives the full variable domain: ETGVTQSPTHLIKTRGQQVTLRCSSQSGHNTVSWYQQALGQGPQFIFQYYREEENGRGNFPPRFSGLQFPNYSSELNVNALELDDSALYLCASSPGGARNTEAFFGQGTRLTVV.

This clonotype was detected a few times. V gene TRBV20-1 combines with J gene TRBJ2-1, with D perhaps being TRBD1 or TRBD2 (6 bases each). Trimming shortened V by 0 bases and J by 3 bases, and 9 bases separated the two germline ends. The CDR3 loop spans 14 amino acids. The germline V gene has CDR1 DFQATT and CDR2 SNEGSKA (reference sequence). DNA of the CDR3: TGCAGTGCTAGAGATGGGGGGCACTACAATGAGCAGTTCTTC. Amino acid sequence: CSARDGGHYNEQFF.

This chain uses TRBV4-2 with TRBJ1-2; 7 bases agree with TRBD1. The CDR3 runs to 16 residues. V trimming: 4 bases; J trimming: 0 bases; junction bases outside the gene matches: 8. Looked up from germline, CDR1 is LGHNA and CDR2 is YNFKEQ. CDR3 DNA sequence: TGTGCCAGCAGCCGAGCGGGACAGATCACTAACTATGGCTACACCTTC. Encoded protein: CASSRAGQITNYGYTF.

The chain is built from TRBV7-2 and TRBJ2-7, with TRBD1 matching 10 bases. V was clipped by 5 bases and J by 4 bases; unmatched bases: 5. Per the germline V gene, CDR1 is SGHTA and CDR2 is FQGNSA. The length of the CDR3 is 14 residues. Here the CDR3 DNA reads TGTGCCAGCAGCGCGGGACAGGGGCGTTACGAGCAGTACTTC. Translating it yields CASSAGQGRYEQYF. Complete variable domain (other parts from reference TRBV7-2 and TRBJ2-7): GAGVSQSPSNKVTEKGKDVELRCDPISGHTALYWYRQSLGQGLEFLIYFQGNSAPDKSGLPSDRFSAERTGGSVSTLTIQRTQQEDSAVYLCASSAGQGRYEQYFGPGTRLTVT.

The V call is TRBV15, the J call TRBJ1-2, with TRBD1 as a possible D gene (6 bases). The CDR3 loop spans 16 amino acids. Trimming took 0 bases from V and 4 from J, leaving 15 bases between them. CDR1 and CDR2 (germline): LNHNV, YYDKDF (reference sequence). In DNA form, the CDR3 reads TGTGCCACCAGCAGAGAGACAGGAGAAGATCTCTATGGCTACACCTTC. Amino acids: CATSRETGEDLYGYTF. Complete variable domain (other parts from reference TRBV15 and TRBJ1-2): DAMVIQNPRYQVTQFGKPVTLSCSQTLNHNVMYWYQQKSSQAPKLLFHYYDKDFNNEADTPDNFQSRRPNTSFCFLDIRSPGLGDTAMYLCATSRETGEDLYGYTFGSGTRLTVV.